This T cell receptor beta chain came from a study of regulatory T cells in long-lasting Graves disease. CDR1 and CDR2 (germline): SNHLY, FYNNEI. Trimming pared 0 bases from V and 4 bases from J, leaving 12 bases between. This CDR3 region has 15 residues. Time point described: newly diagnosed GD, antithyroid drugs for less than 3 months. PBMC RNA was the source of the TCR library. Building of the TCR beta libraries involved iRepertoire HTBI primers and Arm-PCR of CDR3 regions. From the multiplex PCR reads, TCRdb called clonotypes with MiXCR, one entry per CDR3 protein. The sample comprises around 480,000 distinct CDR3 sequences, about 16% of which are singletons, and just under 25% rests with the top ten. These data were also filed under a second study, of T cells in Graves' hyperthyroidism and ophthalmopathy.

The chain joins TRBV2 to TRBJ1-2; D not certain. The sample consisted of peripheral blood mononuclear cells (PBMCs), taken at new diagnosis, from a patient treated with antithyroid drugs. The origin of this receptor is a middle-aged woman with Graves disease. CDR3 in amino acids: CASSEAGLGTYGYTF. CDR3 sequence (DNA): TGTGCCAGCAGTGAAGCGGGCCTAGGCACCTATGGCTACACCTTC.